The next 19 T cell receptor beta chains were all read from a single sample in a study of blood T cell repertoires in COVID-19. Only in-frame clones appear in the TCRdb table, and some are missing; sequencing was by immunoSEQ multiplex PCR. Here the sample spans 35,000 to 50,000 clones, approximately 90% being singletons. The specimen was peripheral blood. These TCRs come from a man aged 45 to 65 with active COVID-19.

This clone came up once. This chain joins TRBV9 and TRBJ2-3, with TRBD1 identical over 8 bases. This CDR3 spans 14 amino acids. In germline, CDR1 is SGDLS, CDR2 YYNGEE. V lost 4 bases to trimming and J lost 5 bases; unmatched junction nucleotides: 6. CDR3 sequence reads: CASSFGQGLDTQYF. The CDR3 DNA sequence: TGTGCCAGCAGCTTCGGACAGGGATTAGATACGCAGTATTTT.

The chain employs TRBV5-6 and TRBJ1-2; TRBD1 matches 9 bases. Trimming took 0 bases from V and 4 from J; bases not matched to a gene: 7. This CDR3 has 16 amino acids. Germline assignment: CDR1 SGHDT and CDR2 YYEEEE. CDR3 nucleotides: TGTGCCAGCAGCTTGGATCCGACAGGGGGTTTCTATGGCTACACCTTC. Its protein product is CASSLDPTGGFYGYTF.

This rearrangement joins TRBV30 to TRBJ1-2, with a possible D match to TRBD1 (6 bases). Germline V gene data show CDR1 as GTSNPN and CDR2 as SVGIG (reference sequence). The V end was cut by 5 bases, the J end by 1 base, with 11 bases between. The CDR3 is 13 amino acids. The CDR3 DNA sequence: TGTGCCTGGTGTCTGGACAGTAACTATGGCTACACCTTC. Translated, it gives CAWCLDSNYGYTF.

The V gene is TRBV5-4, the J gene TRBJ2-5; D is perhaps TRBD2 (6 bases). The CDR3 is made up of 16 amino acids. The germline CDR1 and CDR2 sequences are SGHNT and YYREEE (reference sequence). The V end was cut by 4 bases, the J end by 7 bases, with 23 bases between. Written as DNA, the CDR3 is TGTGCCAGCAGCCCTACCGGGACTTTAGCCTCTGCGACCCAGTACTTC. It specifies CASSPTGTLASATQYF. Based on the CDR3 plus reference TRBV5-4 and TRBJ2-5, the full variable domain is ETGVTQSPTHLIKTRGQQVTLRCSSQSGHNTVSWYQQALGQGPQFIFQYYREEENGRGNFPPRFSGLQFPNYSSELNVNALELDDSALYLCASSPTGTLASATQYFGPGTRLLVL.

The chain recombines TRBV5-1 with TRBJ2-7; D might be TRBD1 (6 bases). The V gene's germline CDR1 is SGHRS and CDR2 YFSETQ. This CDR3 comprises 14 residues. V lost 2 bases, J lost 3 bases, and 12 bases lay in between. Here the CDR3 DNA reads TGCGCCAGCAGCTTAGACAGGCGCTACTACGAGCAGTACTTC. It is translated as CASSLDRRYYEQYF.

The chain carries TRBV9 and TRBJ2-1; D is perhaps TRBD2 (6 bases). Trimming shortened V by 3 bases and J by 4 bases, and 17 bases separated the two germline ends. Per germline, CDR1 SGDLS and CDR2 YYNGEE. This CDR3 comprises 16 residues. CDR3 amino acids: CASSAGGASVYNEQFF. Written as DNA, the CDR3 is TGTGCCAGCAGCGCAGGCGGGGCTAGCGTGTACAATGAGCAGTTCTTC.

This sequence joins TRBV5-1 and TRBJ2-7; tentative D call: TRBD2 (6 bases). V dropped 1 base and J dropped 3 bases, with 14 bases sitting between them. This CDR3 comprises 15 residues. Germline-derived CDR1 and CDR2 are SGHRS and YFSETQ. Here the CDR3 reads CASSLSVGLSYEQYF. The CDR3 DNA reads as TGCGCCAGCAGCTTGTCGGTGGGACTGAGCTACGAGCAGTACTTC.

This clone was detected only once. The chain links TRBV12-3 or TRBV12-4 to TRBJ2-7, with unresolved D. Trimming stripped 6 bases from V and 4 bases from J, with 4 bases between. The CDR3 is 10 residues long. The CDR3 DNA is TGTGCCAGCAGCCTATACGAGCAGTACTTC. Translated, it gives CASSLYEQYF.

The rearrangement links TRBV19 to TRBJ1-2; a possible D gene is TRBD1 (6 bases). CDR1 LNHDA and CDR2 SQIVND come from the germline V gene (reference sequence). V was clipped by 6 bases and J by 3 bases, with 17 bases between them. CDR3 length: 15 residues. The CDR3 DNA follows: TGTGCCAGTAGCCCGAAGGGGGGGGCGGACTATGGCTACACCTTC. Translated, it gives CASSPKGGADYGYTF.

V usage is TRBV5-1 and J usage is TRBJ1-2, with D unclear. Trimming removed 3 bases at V and 1 base at J, with 13 bases between. The CDR3 contains 15 residues. Germline V gives CDR1 SGHRS, CDR2 YFSETQ. CDR3 bases: TGCGCCAGCAGCTCCCCGGACGGGGTTAACTATGGCTACACCTTC. This codes for CASSSPDGVNYGYTF.

The chain's CDR3 is CASSPYRGQDTQYF. As DNA, the CDR3 is TGTGCCAGCAGCCCCTACAGGGGGCAAGATACGCAGTATTTT. This chain uses TRBV9 with TRBJ2-3; 9 bases match TRBD1. Trimming at V came to 4 bases and at J to 5 bases, leaving 5 bases not matched to a gene. This CDR3 has 14 residues. Germline CDR1 reads SGDLS; CDR2 reads YYNGEE.

The rearrangement joins TRBV2 to TRBJ2-7; possibly TRBD1 for D (5 bases). Germline V gives CDR1 SNHLY, CDR2 FYNNEI. Between the trimmed V and J ends, which lost 3 bases and 7 bases, there was a span of 10 bases. This CDR3 region has 12 residues. In DNA, the CDR3 is TGTGCCAGCAGTGAGGAAGGGGTAGAGCAGTACTTC. It translates to CASSEEGVEQYF. The variable domain in full, completed from reference TRBV2 and TRBJ2-7, reads EPEVTQTPSHQVTQMGQEVILRCVPISNHLYFYWYRQILGQKVEFLVSFYNNEISEKSEIFDDQFSVERPDGSNFTLKIRSTKLEDSAMYFCASSEEGVEQYFGPGTRLTVT.

The rearrangement joins TRBV18 to TRBJ2-3; 9 nucleotides match TRBD2. This CDR3 is built from 16 residues. V dropped 2 bases and J dropped 2; count of bases not matched to a gene: 5. The germline V gene has CDR1 KGHSH and CDR2 LQKENI. The DNA of the CDR3 is TGTGCCAGCTCACCAGCGGGAGGGGGATACACAGATACGCAGTATTTT. It specifies CASSPAGGGYTDTQYF.

This chain links TRBV5-1 with TRBJ1-3; D is undetermined. The ends were cut back, 0 bases at V and 0 bases at J, with 10 bases in the middle. The CDR3 is 16 amino acids. CDR1 SGHRS and CDR2 YFSETQ come from the germline V gene. The CDR3 reads CASSLAGIYSGNTIYF. The CDR3 region has the DNA TGCGCCAGCAGCTTGGCCGGGATCTACTCTGGAAACACCATATATTTT.

The rearrangement links TRBV23-1 to TRBJ2-5; tentatively, D is TRBD2 (6 bases). TRBV23-1 is sorted into the ORF group, with uncertain function. The CDR3 consists of 10 residues. V lost 8 bases to trimming and J lost 5 bases, with 6 bases between them. CDR3 region: CASRGETQYF. CDR3 DNA: TGCGCCAGCCGGGGGGAGACCCAGTACTTC.

The V and J genes are TRBV4-2 and TRBJ2-1; D unresolved. The V gene's germline CDR1 is LGHNA and CDR2 YNFKEQ. The ends were cut back, 2 bases at V and 9 bases at J, with 14 bases in the middle. CDR3 length: 14 amino acids. The CDR3 is CASSQLSGKGEQFF. The CDR3 coding sequence is TGTGCCAGCAGCCAATTATCGGGTAAAGGTGAGCAGTTCTTC.

The chain uses TRBV9 and TRBJ2-3, with TRBD2 matching over 9 bases. This CDR3 is built from 17 residues. The J segment lost 3 bases and the V segment lost 4 bases, leaving 12 bases of the junction unmatched. The germline V gene has CDR1 SGDLS and CDR2 YYNGEE. The CDR3 DNA sequence: TGTGCCAGCAGCTCCCGCGGGGGGGGAATCGTAACAGATACGCAGTATTTT. Its translation: CASSSRGGGIVTDTQYF.

The V gene is TRBV11-2, the J gene TRBJ1-1, with unresolved D. With 8 bases removed from V and 0 bases from J, the gap between germline ends came to 10 bases. Germline V gene lookup returns CDR1 SGHAT and CDR2 FQNNGV. The CDR3 sequence is 13 residues long. The CDR3 here is CASRGLLNTEAFF. As DNA, the CDR3 is TGTGCCAGCCGTGGACTGCTGAACACTGAAGCTTTCTTT.

CDR3 sequence reads: CASSPKSGKLYGYTF. The CDR3 DNA reads as TGTGCCAGCTCACCAAAGAGCGGTAAACTCTATGGCTACACCTTC. The chain links TRBV18 to TRBJ1-2, with D hard to call. V lost 2 bases and J 4 bases, leaving 14 bases between the germline ends. Per the germline V gene, CDR1 is KGHSH and CDR2 is LQKENI. CDR3 length: 15 amino acids.